A single sample gave rise to the 5 T cell receptor beta chains below, sequenced in a study of blood T cells in healthy people across ages. The use of a sample-barcoded 5' primer and a J-beta primer mix characterized a second PCR of roughly 6 to 12 cycles. TCRdb reanalysed the 5' RACE reads using MiXCR and keeps one entry per CDR3 protein. This sample yields 650,000 to 900,000 distinct CDR3 sequences, of which approximately 65% are seen a single time; around a quarter belongs to the top ten. Sequenced input: blood. These receptors were taken from a man aged 30-40 years in good health.

The rearrangement links TRBV5-1 to TRBJ2-5, with 7 bases aligning to TRBD1. TRBJ2-7 matches the DNA end more closely, so the J call is doubtful. The germline CDR1 and CDR2 sequences are SGHRS and YFSETQ. This CDR3 has 15 amino acids. CDR3 region: CASSLLRDSLSEQYF. The CDR3 DNA reads TGCGCCAGCAGCTTGCTCCGGGACAGTCTCTCCGAGCAGTACTTC.

This clonotype was seen at least ten times. CDR3 loop: CASNPTGIYEQYF. The CDR3 nucleotides are TGTGCCAGCAACCCTACCGGGATCTACGAGCAGTACTTC. The chain combines TRBV7-2 with TRBJ2-7; D is possibly TRBD2 (5 bases). Germline values: CDR1 SGHTA, CDR2 FQGNSA. Trimming shortened V by 7 bases and J by 3 bases, and 13 bases separated the two germline ends. This CDR3 region has 13 residues.

The chain recombines TRBV28 with TRBJ2-5, with a possible D match to TRBD1 (6 bases). Germline CDR1 and CDR2: MDHEN and SYDVKM. The CDR3 spans 15 residues. V lost 6 bases, J lost 4 bases, and 18 bases lay in between. The CDR3 here is CASRRGQLRGETQYF. The CDR3 DNA sequence: TGTGCCAGCAGACGTGGACAGTTAAGGGGAGAGACCCAGTACTTC.

This clonotype was seen a few times. The CDR3 DNA is TGTGCCAGCACCAGACAGGGGGAGGTTGGCTACACCTTC. It translates to CASTRQGEVGYTF. This chain joins TRBV6-2 or TRBV6-3 and TRBJ1-2, with 9 bases fitting TRBD1. Germline-derived CDR1 and CDR2 are MNHEY and SVGEGT. V was pared by 7 bases and J by 7 bases, with 7 bases of the junction left unmatched. The CDR3 covers 13 residues.

This chain joins TRBV15 and TRBJ2-7; TRBD2 aligns across 14 bases. The germline V gene has CDR1 LNHNV and CDR2 YYDKDF (reference sequence). CDR3 length: 20 amino acids. V dropped 0 bases and J dropped 0; count of bases not matched to a gene: 10. As DNA, the CDR3 is TGTGCCACCAGCAGAGATAGGGGACTAGCGGGGGCACTTTCCTCCTACGAGCAGTACTTC. Its translation: CATSRDRGLAGALSSYEQYF.